What follows are 24 T cell receptor beta chains derived from one specimen sequenced in a study of response to subunit inactivated influenza vaccine. Each CDR3 protein is one row after TCRdb ran MiXCR on the RT-PCR reads. The sample has some 300,000 distinct CDR3 sequences; over 20% are singletons. This material consisted of PBMCs from blood, taken 21 months after vaccination. These receptors were obtained from a man between 50 and 75 years old who received an inactivated influenza vaccine.

With regard to this clonotype: The germline gene is not matched at one end of the junction; a read error may be the cause. The chain is built from TRBV10-3 and TRBJ2-7; weak D call: TRBD1 (6 bases). The germline CDR1 and CDR2 sequences are ENHRY and SYGVKD. This CDR3 has 16 residues. As DNA, the CDR3 is TGTGCCATCAGTGAGTCTGGGGGCTGGAGCTCCTACGAGCAGTGCTTC. Translated: CAISESGGWSSYEQCF.

This clonotype was seen a few times. This chain uses TRBV24-1 with TRBJ1-3; D not resolved. V was cut by 9 bases and J by 0 bases, with 14 bases left in between. The CDR3 totals 15 residues. The germline V gene has CDR1 KGHDR and CDR2 SFDVKD. The CDR3 here is CATLRARSSGNTIYF. CDR3 DNA sequence: TGTGCCACCCTCCGGGCCCGGAGCTCTGGAAACACCATATATTTT.

This clonotype was observed a few times. The CDR3 sequence is CASRVPAGREYGYTF. The DNA of the CDR3 is TGTGCCAGCAGAGTCCCGGCAGGCCGCGAATATGGCTACACCTTC. The chain combines TRBV28 with TRBJ1-2; unclear D gene. The CDR3 runs to 15 residues. V lost 6 bases and J lost 5, with 19 bases in between. Germline values: CDR1 MDHEN, CDR2 SYDVKM.

This chain joins TRBV12-3 or TRBV12-4 and TRBJ2-2; 11 positions match TRBD2. This CDR3 comprises 15 residues. Trimming took 6 bases from V and 5 from J; bases not matched to a gene: 5. The CDR3 loop is CASRQTSGSTGELFF. The CDR3 coding sequence is TGTGCCAGCAGACAAACTAGCGGGAGTACCGGGGAGCTGTTTTTT.

V gene TRBV10-1 combines with J gene TRBJ2-2; D ambiguous. Germline lookup yields CDR1 WNHNN and CDR2 SYGVQD (reference sequence). The CDR3 runs 15 residues. Trimming took 0 bases from V and 2 from J, leaving 7 bases between them. The CDR3 nucleotides are TGCGCCAGCAGTGAGTCGAGAGTTAACACCGGGGAGCTGTTTTTT. Amino acids: CASSESRVNTGELFF.

The CDR3 DNA follows: TGTGCCAGCAGTGCCGGCAAGAACACTGAAGCTTTCTTT. Amino acid sequence: CASSAGKNTEAFF. The J gene is TRBJ1-1, the V gene TRBV2; D not certain. This CDR3 region has 13 residues. Trimming pared 4 bases from V and 1 base from J, leaving 7 bases between. Per germline, CDR1 SNHLY and CDR2 FYNNEI.

The genes are TRBV5-4 and TRBJ2-5; the match to TRBD2 covers 12 bases. Germline CDR1 reads SGHNT; CDR2 reads YYREEE (reference sequence). Unmatched junction bases numbered 10, after V lost 3 bases and J lost 1 base. The length of the CDR3 is 18 residues. The CDR3: CASSSGTSGRRSQETQYF. CDR3 DNA sequence: TGTGCCAGCAGCTCCGGTACTAGCGGGAGGCGTTCCCAAGAGACCCAGTACTTC.

This clonotype showed up just a few times. V is TRBV5-5 and J is TRBJ1-6; D unclear. The CDR3 is 15 amino acids. V lost 6 bases to trimming and J lost 5 bases, with 15 bases between them. Germline V gene data show CDR1 as SGHKS and CDR2 as YYEKEE (reference sequence). In DNA, the CDR3 is TGTGCCAGCATCCCAGTGGTAGGGCATAATTCACCCCTCCACTTT. It is translated as CASIPVVGHNSPLHF.

Ten or more counts support this clonotype. This sequence joins TRBV7-2 and TRBJ1-2; D may be TRBD1 (5 bases). Germline lookup yields CDR1 SGHTA and CDR2 FQGNSA. V lost 5 bases, J lost 5 bases, and 18 bases lay in between. The CDR3 consists of 15 residues. The CDR3 DNA sequence: TGTGCCAGCAGCCCCTCCGGGACGGCTATTTATGGCTACACCTTC. Its protein product is CASSPSGTAIYGYTF.

The V gene is TRBV20-1, the J gene TRBJ2-4; D might be TRBD1 (6 bases). V dropped 5 bases and J dropped 1 base, with 15 bases sitting between them. Per the germline V gene, CDR1 is DFQATT and CDR2 is SNEGSKA (reference sequence). The length of the CDR3 is 15 residues. The CDR3 DNA is TGCAGTGCTTTCGGATCTGACAGGGCCAAAAACATTCAGTACTTC. This codes for CSAFGSDRAKNIQYF.

The rearrangement joins TRBV5-1 to TRBJ2-2; a weak D match, TRBD1 (6 bases). Trimming pared 1 base from V and 1 base from J, leaving 8 bases between. The CDR3 consists of 15 residues. Germline V gene lookup returns CDR1 SGHRS and CDR2 YFSETQ. Here the CDR3 DNA reads TGCGCCAGCAGCTTGAACAGGGTGAACACCGGGGAGCTGTTTTTT. Its protein is CASSLNRVNTGELFF.

Worth noting for this clonotype: With a much larger clone just one base away, this may be a read error. V usage is TRBV14 and J usage is TRBJ2-7, with unresolved D. The CDR3 extends over 11 amino acids. Germline V gene data show CDR1 as SGHDN and CDR2 as FVKESK. The V and J ends lost 3 bases and 2 bases respectively, with 2 bases between them. CDR3 DNA sequence: TGTGCCAGCAGCCATGCCTACGAGCAGTACTTC. This sequence encodes CASSHAYEQYF.

The rearrangement links TRBV12-3 or TRBV12-4 to TRBJ1-5; D is uncertain. Trimming stripped 6 bases from V and 0 bases from J, with 12 bases between. The CDR3 has 15 amino acids. CDR3 sequence reads: CASRPDWSSNQPQHF. The CDR3 region has the DNA TGTGCCAGCAGACCTGACTGGAGTAGCAATCAGCCCCAGCATTTT.

The V call is TRBV7-2, the J call TRBJ1-2; D ambiguous. V was trimmed by 1 base and J by 0 bases, leaving 9 bases between them. CDR1 and CDR2 from the germline V gene are SGHTA and FQGNSA. This CDR3 region has 15 residues. CDR3 region: CASSLGPLANYGYTF. For the CDR3, the DNA is TGTGCCAGCAGCTTAGGCCCCTTAGCTAACTATGGCTACACCTTC.

The rearrangement uses TRBV6-1 and TRBJ1-3; unclear D gene. V was trimmed by 7 bases and J by 1 base, leaving 8 bases between them. The germline V gene has CDR1 MNHNS and CDR2 SASEGT. The CDR3 covers 13 residues. The CDR3 DNA reads TGTGCCAGCACCTCCCCTTCTGGAAACACCATATATTTT. As protein: CASTSPSGNTIYF.

This clonotype was seen a handful of times. V gene TRBV3-1 combines with J gene TRBJ2-7; D possibly corresponds to TRBD2 (6 bases). Trimming shortened V by 4 bases and J by 4 bases, and 11 bases separated the two germline ends. The length of the CDR3 is 13 residues. CDR1 LGHDT and CDR2 YNNKEL come from the germline V gene (reference sequence). CDR3 amino acids: CASSRVGTYEQYF. CDR3 DNA: TGTGCCAGCAGCCGTGTCGGGACTTACGAGCAGTACTTC.

In its sample, this clonotype was seen a few times. This chain uses TRBV29-1 with TRBJ2-7, with TRBD1 matching over 7 bases. The junction had 8 bases not matched to a gene; V was cut back by 4 bases and J by 2 bases. The V gene's germline CDR1 is SQVTM and CDR2 ANQGSEA. The CDR3 is 14 amino acids. The CDR3 spells CSVVGRQGAYEQYF. The CDR3 DNA sequence: TGCAGCGTTGTGGGTCGGCAGGGGGCCTACGAGCAGTACTTC.

V and J are TRBV30 and TRBJ1-1; 8 nucleotides match TRBD1. V dropped 1 base and J dropped 1; count of bases not matched to a gene: 2. Germline values: CDR1 GTSNPN, CDR2 SVGIG (reference sequence). The CDR3 is 14 amino acids. CDR3 amino acids: CAWSAGQGNTEAFF. The CDR3 DNA sequence: TGTGCCTGGAGTGCCGGACAGGGGAACACTGAAGCTTTCTTT.

The sample holds a few counts of this clonotype. This CDR3 is CAISDLPRVGYTF. CDR3 in DNA: TGTGCCATCAGTGATTTGCCGCGGGTAGGCTACACCTTC. The chain links TRBV10-3 to TRBJ1-2; no clear D gene. This CDR3 comprises 13 residues. Trimming cost V 3 bases and J 8 bases, with 13 bases left between them. Germline loops: CDR1 ENHRY, CDR2 SYGVKD.

The chain is built from TRBV20-1 and TRBJ2-3, with 7 bases aligning to TRBD2. CDR1 is DFQATT, CDR2 SNEGSKA, per germline (reference sequence). CDR3 length: 13 amino acids. Trimming removed 3 bases from V and 7 bases from J; junction bases left unmatched: 7. The chain's CDR3 is CSASNLAAYTQYF. The CDR3, as DNA: TGCAGTGCTAGTAATCTAGCGGCATATACGCAGTATTTT.

The chain recombines TRBV4-2 with TRBJ2-1, with 7 bases that match TRBD2. V gave up 0 bases and J gave up 3 bases; unmatched junction bases: 2. Germline-derived CDR1 and CDR2 are LGHNA and YNFKEQ. This CDR3 spans 15 amino acids. The CDR3 spells CASSQERGGYNEQFF. The CDR3 bases are TGTGCCAGCAGCCAAGAACGCGGGGGCTACAATGAGCAGTTCTTC.

The V call is TRBV20-1, the J call TRBJ2-3, with D unclear. The CDR3 is 13 amino acids. In germline, CDR1 is DFQATT, CDR2 SNEGSKA (reference sequence). The V and J ends lost 3 bases and 5 bases respectively, with 12 bases between them. CDR3 nucleotide sequence: TGCAGTGCTAGGCCGGCGGTTCAAGATACGCAGTATTTT. Translated: CSARPAVQDTQYF.

The chain recombines TRBV5-1 with TRBJ2-3, with 14 positions matching TRBD2. CDR1 and CDR2 (germline): SGHRS, YFSETQ. The ends lost 4 bases at V and 6 bases at J; junction bases unmatched: 7. There are 16 residues in the CDR3. CDR3: CASSPRLAGGFDTQYF. The CDR3 region has the DNA TGCGCCAGCAGCCCACGACTAGCGGGAGGGTTCGATACGCAGTATTTT.

The rearrangement links TRBV5-6 to TRBJ2-7; D ambiguous. Trimming took 0 bases from V and 6 from J, leaving 4 bases between them. This CDR3 spans 11 amino acids. Germline V gene sequence: CDR1 SGHDT, CDR2 YYEEEE. CDR3 nucleotide sequence: TGTGCCAGCAGCTTGGACGGCGAGCAGTACTTC. Translating it yields CASSLDGEQYF.